Listed here are 2 T cell receptor beta chains from one sample, sequenced in a study of blood T cell repertoires in COVID-19. Sequencing was performed with immunoSEQ multiplex PCR; in TCRdb, only in-frame clones are kept and a portion is missing. The sample contains 350,000 to 550,000 clones, around nine tenths of which appear only once. The specimen sequenced was peripheral blood. These receptors all come from a woman aged 25 to 39 with acute or convalescent COVID-19.

The chain uses TRBV4-2 and TRBJ2-7; 9 bases line up with TRBD1. The CDR3 runs to 18 residues. Germline trimming cut 2 bases from V and 0 bases from J; bases unmatched to any gene: 11. Germline loops: CDR1 LGHNA, CDR2 YNFKEQ. The CDR3 bases are TGTGCCAGCAGCCAACCGCCGGGACAGGGAGTTTTCTCCTACGAGCAGTACTTC. This sequence encodes CASSQPPGQGVFSYEQYF.

The chain uses TRBV6-5 and TRBJ1-1; D is uncertain. The CDR3 totals 14 residues. The V gene lost 4 bases and the J gene lost 1 base, with 10 bases spanning the gap. CDR1 is MNHEY and CDR2 is SVGAGI in the germline V gene. The CDR3 DNA reads TGTGCCAGCAGTTTCGCGGTGGCGAACACTGAAGCTTTCTTT. This sequence encodes CASSFAVANTEAFF.